The 8 T cell receptor beta chains given below trace back to one sample, sequenced in a study of cytomegalovirus exposure and HLA in healthy donors. Both 60 Vbeta primers and 13 Jbeta primers went into the PCR. TCRdb's copy holds only in-frame clones and misses some; the assay was immunoSEQ multiplex PCR. The sample consists of tens of thousands of clones, about four fifths of them appearing once. The sequenced material came from PBMCs. The receptor source for this set is a man aged 25-45 years in good health and CMV-seropositive.

This clone occurred a few times. The chain carries TRBV7-2 and TRBJ2-2; the match to TRBD2 covers 7 bases. Germline V CDR1 and CDR2: SGHTA, FQGNSA. The CDR3 is 15 residues long. V shed 2 bases and J 6 bases; nucleotides not matched to a gene: 6. The CDR3 is CASSLRGRASGELFF. In DNA form, the CDR3 reads TGTGCCAGCAGCTTACGGGGGAGGGCTTCCGGGGAGCTGTTTTTT.

The chain combines TRBV19 with TRBJ2-7; TRBD1 might be the D (6 bases). The V and J ends lost 2 bases and 2 bases respectively, with 10 bases between them. The V gene's germline CDR1 is LNHDA and CDR2 SQIVND (reference sequence). The CDR3 length is 14 residues. In DNA, the CDR3 is TGTGCCAGTAGTATAACAGGGCAAGCCTACGAGCAGTACTTC. Protein product: CASSITGQAYEQYF.

This clone was seen once. The V gene is TRBV28, the J gene TRBJ1-5; 10 bases map to TRBD1. The CDR3 has 14 residues. The junction had 4 bases not matched to a gene; V was cut back by 5 bases and J by 6 bases. The V gene's germline CDR1 is MDHEN and CDR2 SYDVKM. The CDR3 nucleotides read TGTGCCAGCAGTGACAGGGGGCCTGGTCAGCCCCAGCATTTT. Amino acid sequence: CASSDRGPGQPQHF. The full variable domain, its missing parts supplied by reference TRBV28 and TRBJ1-5, is DVKVTQSSRYLVKRTGEKVFLECVQDMDHENMFWYRQDPGLGLRLIYFSYDVKMKEKGDIPEGYSVSREKKERFSLILESASTNQTSMYLCASSDRGPGQPQHFGDGTRLSIL.

V usage is TRBV5-5 and J usage is TRBJ2-3, with D possibly being TRBD1 (5 bases). CDR3 length equals 16 residues. Trimming shortened V by 0 bases and J by 3 bases, and 14 bases separated the two germline ends. Germline V gene data show CDR1 as SGHKS and CDR2 as YYEKEE (reference sequence). CDR3: CASSLARAVGTDTQYF. DNA for the CDR3: TGTGCCAGCAGCTTGGCCAGGGCAGTCGGGACAGATACGCAGTATTTT.

V usage is TRBV13 and J usage is TRBJ2-3, with 15 bases matching TRBD2. In germline, CDR1 is PRHDT, CDR2 FYEKMQ (reference sequence). CDR3 size: 18 residues. Trimming removed 5 bases from V and 1 base from J; junction bases left unmatched: 7. CDR3 bases: TGTGCCAGCAGCGACGGACTAGCGGGAGGGCCGGGCACAGATACGCAGTATTTT. Protein: CASSDGLAGGPGTDTQYF.

The CDR3 reads CAWSETGGGYEQFF. In nucleotides, the CDR3 is TGTGCCTGGAGCGAGACAGGGGGCGGCTATGAGCAGTTCTTC. The chain couples TRBV30 to TRBJ2-1, with 10 bases fitting TRBD1. The V and J ends lost 3 bases and 8 bases, in that order; junction bases with no gene match: 7. This CDR3 is 14 amino acids long. In germline, CDR1 is GTSNPN, CDR2 SVGIG (reference sequence).

This clone was seen a few times. The J gene is TRBJ1-1, the V gene TRBV6-5; D is perhaps TRBD1 (5 bases). V was clipped by 6 bases and J by 1 base, with 9 bases between them. CDR1 and CDR2 (germline): MNHEY, SVGAGI. This CDR3 comprises 13 residues. CDR3 loop: CASSHGGNTEAFF. The CDR3 bases are TGTGCCAGCAGCCACGGGGGGAACACTGAAGCTTTCTTT.

This chain uses TRBV19 with TRBJ2-2, with a possible D match to TRBD2 (6 bases). This CDR3 is built from 14 residues. Germline V lookup: CDR1 LNHDA, CDR2 SQIVND (reference sequence). Trimming stripped 5 bases from V and 4 bases from J, with 11 bases between. The CDR3 sequence is CASSVYSGTGELFF. CDR3 bases: TGTGCCAGTAGTGTCTATAGCGGCACCGGGGAGCTGTTTTTT.